The rows below give T cell receptor beta chains drawn from one sample of a study of blood T cells in healthy people across ages. TCRdb reanalysed the 5' RACE reads using MiXCR and keeps one entry per CDR3 protein. The sample holds approximately 960,000 distinct CDR3 sequences, almost 30% seen once. The same sample was also used in a study of T cells of mothers and their children.

The source material was blood. The receptors here all came from a woman in her 40s in good health. Both conserved end residues are part of each CDR3. The D gene is left open where the match is weak. Some rows mark clone size as missing; the rest say once, few, many or name a class of expanded clone.

clone size | J gene | D gene | V gene | CDR3 DNA | CDR3 protein
- | TRBJ2-4 | - | TRBV10-3 | TGTGCCATCAATAGTCAGTTGATCAATGAGCAGTACTTC | CAINSQLINEQYF
- | TRBJ2-1 | - | TRBV5-1 | TGCGCCAGCAGCTTGGAACGGGGGGGACAGCCTAGGGGTGAGCAGTTCTTC | CASSLERGGQPRGEQFF
many | TRBJ2-1 | TRBD1 | TRBV5-1 | TGCGCCAGCAGCTGGGGGACAGGGGGCAGGGAGCAGTTCTTC | CASSWGTGGREQFF
- | TRBJ2-7 | - | TRBV6-5 | TGTGCCAGCAGGGCCCCTACTAGTTCGGGGGAGTACTTC | CASRAPTSSGEYF
few | TRBJ1-6 | - | TRBV5-5 | TGTGCCAGCAGGAGATCCGGGGGGATATCTAGGTCACCCCTCCACTTT | CASRRSGGISRSPLHF
- | TRBJ2-3 | - | TRBV5-1 | TGCGCCAGCAGGAGAAGCGTCACAGATACGCAGTATTTT | CASRRSVTDTQYF
- | TRBJ2-7 | - | TRBV29-1 | TGCAGCGGAGGGGGGCACAGGGACTACGAGCAGTACTTC | CSGGGHRDYEQYF
once | TRBJ2-3 | - | TRBV7-3 | TGTGCCAGCAGCTTAACCCTCTCCCGGGTTGCAGATACGCAGTATTTT | CASSLTLSRVADTQYF
- | TRBJ1-2 | - | TRBV5-1 | TGCACCAGCAGCCAGGCAGGTAACTATGGCTACACCTTC | CTSSQAGNYGYTF
- | TRBJ2-5 | - | TRBV6-1 | TGTGCCAGCAGTAATGGGACTCCGTCGTACCAAGAGACCCAGTACTTC | CASSNGTPSYQETQYF
many | TRBJ2-7 | - | TRBV4-3 | TGCGCCAGCAGCCAAGGTCGGGGGAGCCTATACGAGCAGTACTTC | CASSQGRGSLYEQYF
- | TRBJ2-7 | TRBD2 | TRBV28 | TGTGCCAGCAGTTCCTTTCCACTAGCGGGGGGGCGGGGGTACGAGCAGTACTTC | CASSSFPLAGGRGYEQYF
few | TRBJ1-4 | - | TRBV2 | TGTGCCAGCAGTGTTCGGATCCCGACTAATGAAAAACTGTTTTTT | CASSVRIPTNEKLFF
- | TRBJ2-5 | TRBD2 | TRBV19 | TGTGCCAGTAGTGGCGGACTAGCGGGCACGACGGATGAGCAGTACTTC | CASSGGLAGTTDEQYF
many | TRBJ1-2 | TRBD1 | TRBV29-1 | TGCAGCGCCGAGGGGACAGGAGCTAACTATGGCTACACCTTC | CSAEGTGANYGYTF
many | TRBJ2-7 | - | TRBV28 | TGTGCCAGCACCGAGGCCTCCTACGAGCAGTACTTC | CASTEASYEQYF
- | TRBJ2-3 | TRBD2 | TRBV2 | TGTGCCAGCATTACCAACCCCAATAGCGGGGGGGAAGATACGCAGTATTTT | CASITNPNSGGEDTQYF
few | TRBJ1-1 | TRBD1 | TRBV5-4 | TGTGCCAGCAGCTTGGGGACAGGTATGAGGGAAGCTTTCTTT | CASSLGTGMREAFF
- | TRBJ2-1 | - | TRBV15 | TGTGCCACCACCTTAAGTGGGAGCGGTGCCTACAACGAGCAGTTCTTC | CATTLSGSGAYNEQFF
many | TRBJ1-2 | TRBD1 | TRBV7-3 | TGTGCCAGCAGCCCCACGGGACAGGGGTATGGCTACACCTTC | CASSPTGQGYGYTF
- | TRBJ1-2 | - | TRBV6-1 | TGTGCCAGCACCCCCGGACAACGTGGTCATGGCTACACCTTC | CASTPGQRGHGYTF
- | TRBJ2-2 | - | TRBV7-8 | TGTGCCAGCAGCAGAAGTCAAGCCGGGGAGCTGTTTTTT | CASSRSQAGELFF
- | TRBJ2-7 | TRBD2 | TRBV7-9 | TGTGCCAGCAGCTTAGCGGTAGCGGGGGATACCGTTTACGAGCAGTACTTC | CASSLAVAGDTVYEQYF
- | TRBJ1-1 | TRBD1 | TRBV7-3 | TGTGCCAGCAGCTTCAGGGGGGGAATGAACACTGAAGCTTTCTTT | CASSFRGGMNTEAFF
few | TRBJ1-2 | TRBD1 | TRBV2 | TGTGCCAGCAGTGTTGACAGGGGTAGTAGCGGCTACACCTTC | CASSVDRGSSGYTF
few | TRBJ2-1 | TRBD1 | TRBV20-1 | TGCAGTGCTAGGAAGCCGGGACAGGGGGACAATGAGCAGTTCTTC | CSARKPGQGDNEQFF
- | TRBJ2-5 | - | TRBV2 | TGTGCCAGCGTACAAGAGACCCAGTACTTC | CASVQETQYF
few | TRBJ2-7 | - | TRBV18 | TGTGCCAGCTCATTCGACAGCGGGTACGAGCAGTACTTC | CASSFDSGYEQYF
- | TRBJ2-3 | TRBD1 | TRBV24-1 | TGTGCCACGCAGACAGGGGGTACCACAGATACGCAGTATTTT | CATQTGGTTDTQYF
few | TRBJ1-4 | - | TRBV7-6 | TGTGCCAGCAGCTTAAGTTCCCGAGTTAATGAAAAACTGTTTTTT | CASSLSSRVNEKLFF
few | TRBJ2-7 | - | TRBV14 | TGTACCAGCAGCCAAGGAAAGAGCAACGAGCAGTACTTC | CTSSQGKSNEQYF
few | TRBJ1-6 | - | TRBV7-9 | TGTGCCAGCAGCTCACGACAGGCACCCAATTCACCCCTCCACTTT | CASSSRQAPNSPLHF
few | TRBJ2-5 | TRBD2 | TRBV7-9 | TGTGCCAGCAGCTTAAATGTCGTGACTAGCGGGGGGGCCCAAGAGACCCAGTACTTC | CASSLNVVTSGGAQETQYF
- | TRBJ2-7 | - | TRBV11-1 | TGTGCCAGCAGCTTAAAGAGGGCGCGGGACGAGCAGTACTTC | CASSLKRARDEQYF
many | TRBJ1-2 | TRBD1 | TRBV7-9 | TGTGCCAGCAGCCTCCCAGGGGGGGCTAACTATGGCTACACCTTC | CASSLPGGANYGYTF
few | TRBJ2-5 | - | TRBV7-2 | TGTGCCAGCAGCTTTCCGACTGGGGGATTCCAAAAGACCCAGTACTTC | CASSFPTGGFQKTQYF
many | TRBJ2-7 | TRBD2 | TRBV9 | TGTGCCAGCAGCGGCGGGGGAGTCTACGAGCAGTACTTC | CASSGGGVYEQYF
- | TRBJ2-1 | - | TRBV20-1 | TGCAGTGCTAGAATCCCCCGGGGGGCCGGCGATGAGCAGTTCTTC | CSARIPRGAGDEQFF
many | TRBJ2-1 | TRBD1 | TRBV3-1 | TGTGCCAGCAGCGGGACAGGGGGTTACAATGAGCAGTTCTTC | CASSGTGGYNEQFF
- | TRBJ2-5 | - | TRBV27 | TGTGCCAGCAGTTTACGGGACTCAACGGCGGAGACCCAGTACTTC | CASSLRDSTAETQYF
many | TRBJ2-7 | - | TRBV20-1 | TGCAGTGCTAGAGATCCGATGAGGGGCTCCTACGAGCAGTACTTC | CSARDPMRGSYEQYF
- | TRBJ2-3 | - | TRBV7-3 | TGTGCCAGCAGCTTAATTTTACCCGGGAGTAGGCAGTATTTT | CASSLILPGSRQYF
once | TRBJ2-1 | TRBD2 | TRBV7-9 | TGTGCCGGCAGCTTAAGTCTAGCGGCTGACAATGAGCAGTTCTTC | CAGSLSLAADNEQFF
few | TRBJ1-6 | - | TRBV5-1 | TGCGCCAGCAGCTTGGAGGCATCGTCCAGGTATTCACCCCTCCACTTT | CASSLEASSRYSPLHF
- | TRBJ1-2 | - | TRBV6-1 | TGTGCCAGCAGTGAAGGGGCCGCCGGAGGCTCCTATGGCTACACCTTC | CASSEGAAGGSYGYTF
few | TRBJ2-2 | - | TRBV7-2 | TGTGCCAGCAGTTTCGGACAGACCGGGGAGCTGTTTTTT | CASSFGQTGELFF
- | TRBJ2-3 | - | TRBV28 | TGTGCCAGCAGTCCTCCCAGGGTAGATACGCGGTATTTT | CASSPPRVDTRYF
few | TRBJ2-7 | TRBD1 | TRBV2 | TGTGCCTTCGGTGGGGACAGGGTACGAGAGCAGTACTTC | CAFGGDRVREQYF
few | TRBJ2-1 | - | TRBV14 | TGTGCCAGCAGCCAAGTCGGGAGATACAATGAGCAGTTCTTC | CASSQVGRYNEQFF
many | TRBJ2-3 | TRBD1 | TRBV7-8 | TGTGCCAGCAGCCCGGACAGGGGATACGCAGATACGCAGTATTTT | CASSPDRGYADTQYF
- | TRBJ2-3 | - | TRBV12-3/TRBV12-4 | TGTGCCAGCAGTTTGAATCGGGGTGCAGATACGCAGTATTTT | CASSLNRGADTQYF
- | TRBJ2-7 | - | TRBV7-9 | TGTGCCAGCAGTCCACCGGATACCGCCCGGGAGCAGTACTTC | CASSPPDTAREQYF
few | TRBJ2-5 | TRBD2 | TRBV20-1 | TGCAGTGCTAGAGTTCTGGCGGGGGGGGCGGAGACCCAGTACTTC | CSARVLAGGAETQYF
- | TRBJ2-3 | TRBD1 | TRBV11-3 | TGTGCCAGCAGCAGACCAGGGGGTGACACAGATACGCAGTATTTT | CASSRPGGDTDTQYF
- | TRBJ1-1 | TRBD1 | TRBV6-4 | TGTGCCAGCAGTCCCGGGACAGAATACACTGAAGCTTTCTTT | CASSPGTEYTEAFF
- | TRBJ2-6 | - | TRBV6-6 | TGTGCCAGCAGTTACTGGAGCGGTGCCTCTGGGGCCAACGTCCTGACTTTC | CASSYWSGASGANVLTF
few | TRBJ2-2 | - | TRBV4-3 | TGCGCCAGCAGCCCCCAAGGGCGTGGTACCGGGGAGCTGTTTTTT | CASSPQGRGTGELFF